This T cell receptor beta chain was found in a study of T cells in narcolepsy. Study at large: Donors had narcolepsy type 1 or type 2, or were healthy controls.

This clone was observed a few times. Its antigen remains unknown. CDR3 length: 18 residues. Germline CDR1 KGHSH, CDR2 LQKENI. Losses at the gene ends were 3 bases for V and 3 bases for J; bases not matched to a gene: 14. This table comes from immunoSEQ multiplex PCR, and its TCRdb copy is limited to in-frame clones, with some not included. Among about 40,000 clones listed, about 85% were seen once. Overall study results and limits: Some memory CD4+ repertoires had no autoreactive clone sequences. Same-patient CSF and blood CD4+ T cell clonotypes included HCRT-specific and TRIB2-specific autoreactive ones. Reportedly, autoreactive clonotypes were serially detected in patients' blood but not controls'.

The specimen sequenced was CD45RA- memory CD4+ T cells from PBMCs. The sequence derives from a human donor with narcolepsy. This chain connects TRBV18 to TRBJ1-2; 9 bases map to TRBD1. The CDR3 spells CASSPAGTGWGPDYGYTF. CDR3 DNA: TGTGCCAGCTCACCGGCCGGGACAGGGTGGGGCCCTGACTATGGCTACACCTTC.